Here is one TCR beta chain with its context. There are 17 residues in the CDR3. Per germline, CDR1 LNHDA and CDR2 SQIVND (reference sequence). Trimming removed 5 bases from V and 0 bases from J; junction bases left unmatched: 9. The data were produced by immunoSEQ multiplex PCR, yet TCRdb's version contains in-frame clones alone and is incomplete. This sample carries thousands of clones, roughly 62% of them seen once, and the ten largest clones take roughly 25%. This entry comes from a study of T cells after posttransplantation cyclophosphamide. The receptor was isolated from a woman in her thirties in good health and a related stem cell transplant donor. The sequenced sample consisted of memory CD8+ T cells sorted from blood. The V call is TRBV19, the J call TRBJ1-4; 7 nucleotides agree with TRBD1. The CDR3 is CASSSLGGLATNEKLFF. The CDR3, as DNA: TGTGCCAGTAGTTCCCTAGGGGGCCTTGCAACTAATGAAAAACTGTTTTTT.